The sequence of this T cell receptor (beta chain) was determined in a study of blood T cell repertoires in COVID-19. Study overall: Whether acute or convalescent, the COVID-19 samples came from the United States, Italy and Spain. T cells, B-cell-depleted T cells, or PBMCs provided the cDNA or gDNA that served as material.

Original processing methods: Amplification with reference gene primers provided the estimates of nucleated cell counts. Some clones are missing from TCRdb's copy, which holds only in-frame ones; the method was immunoSEQ multiplex PCR. That table gives V, J and clone size, and the DNA gave D and trimming. The sample includes a few hundred thousand clones, more than 75% of them seen just once. This clone was counted a single time. The CDR3 is 20 amino acids. Unmatched junction bases numbered 15, after V lost 0 bases and J lost 2 bases. Germline CDR1 LNHNV, CDR2 YYDKDF (reference sequence). Source material: peripheral blood. This receptor was identified in a man aged 55 to 70 with acute or convalescent COVID-19. V is TRBV15 and J is TRBJ2-3; TRBD1 matches at 9 bases. Here the CDR3 reads CATSRDLGQGLLGYTDTQYF. The CDR3 DNA reads TGTGCCACCAGCAGAGATCTGGGACAGGGTCTTCTCGGGTACACAGATACGCAGTATTTT.